A selection of T cell receptor beta chains follows, all from one sample in a study of cytomegalovirus exposure and HLA in healthy donors. TCRdb's table, derived via immunoSEQ multiplex PCR, lists solely in-frame clones and lacks some. The table has roughly 93,000 clones, about 80% seen once. The sample consisted of PBMCs. Receptor source: a man in his late teens or twenties in good health and CMV-seropositive. CDR3s include the opening cysteine and the closing phenylalanine or tryptophan. A D gene is named only where the DNA matches it firmly. Where a row states a size, it is once, few, many or the class of an expanded clone; other rows omit it.

v_gene: TRBV7-6; d_gene: .; j_gene: TRBJ1-1; len: 14; abundance: .; CDR3aa: CASSLVPGDTEAFF; CDR3nt: TGTGCCAGCAGCTTAGTCCCAGGGGACACTGAAGCTTTCTTT
v_gene: TRBV7-9; d_gene: .; j_gene: TRBJ1-1; len: 16; abundance: .; CDR3aa: CASSLWSGAGKTEAFF; CDR3nt: TGTGCCAGCAGCTTATGGAGCGGGGCTGGAAAAACTGAAGCTTTCTTT
v_gene: TRBV10-3; d_gene: .; j_gene: TRBJ2-7; len: 14; abundance: few; CDR3aa: CATDKAGQMYEQYF; CDR3nt: TGTGCCACAGACAAGGCGGGGCAAATGTACGAGCAGTACTTC
v_gene: TRBV6-1; d_gene: TRBD1; j_gene: TRBJ1-4; len: 16; abundance: few; CDR3aa: CASSDPGQGSNEKLFF; CDR3nt: TGTGCCAGCAGTGACCCGGGACAGGGATCTAATGAAAAACTGTTTTTT
v_gene: TRBV28; d_gene: TRBD2; j_gene: TRBJ2-3; len: 15; abundance: .; CDR3aa: CASSSSLSGGGTQYF; CDR3nt: TGTGCCAGCAGTTCCTCCCTTAGCGGGGGTGGTACGCAGTATTTT
v_gene: TRBV9; d_gene: TRBD2; j_gene: TRBJ2-1; len: 15; abundance: once; CDR3aa: CASSAAGGSYNEQFF; CDR3nt: TGTGCCAGCAGCGCCGCGGGGGGGTCCTACAATGAGCAGTTCTTC
v_gene: TRBV28; d_gene: .; j_gene: TRBJ2-7; len: 14; abundance: .; CDR3aa: CASSFPTGTYEQYF; CDR3nt: TGTGCCAGCAGTTTTCCCACAGGAACCTACGAGCAGTACTTC
v_gene: TRBV6-4; d_gene: .; j_gene: TRBJ1-2; len: 15; abundance: .; CDR3aa: CASSDSAGPVYGYTF; CDR3nt: TGTGCCAGCAGTGACTCGGCGGGGCCGGTCTATGGCTACACCTTC
v_gene: TRBV5-6; d_gene: .; j_gene: TRBJ1-1; len: 12; abundance: .; CDR3aa: CASSSENTEAFF; CDR3nt: TGTGCCAGCAGTTCAGAGAACACTGAAGCTTTCTTT
v_gene: TRBV5-4; d_gene: .; j_gene: TRBJ1-2; len: 18; abundance: once; CDR3aa: CASSLDPDRPSANYGYTF; CDR3nt: TGTGCCAGCAGCTTGGACCCGGACAGACCATCAGCTAACTATGGCTACACCTTC
v_gene: TRBV7-2; d_gene: .; j_gene: TRBJ1-2; len: 14; abundance: .; CDR3aa: CASSSVRGGFGYTF; CDR3nt: TGTGCCAGCAGCTCTGTACGGGGTGGTTTTGGCTACACCTTC
v_gene: TRBV5-1; d_gene: .; j_gene: TRBJ2-1; len: 15; abundance: once; CDR3aa: CASYPQGLGGNEQFF; CDR3nt: TGCGCCAGCTACCCACAGGGATTAGGCGGCAATGAGCAGTTCTTC
v_gene: TRBV29-1; d_gene: TRBD2; j_gene: TRBJ2-1; len: 14; abundance: .; CDR3aa: CSVAQRGGHNEQFF; CDR3nt: TGCAGCGTTGCTCAGCGGGGCGGCCACAATGAGCAGTTCTTC
v_gene: TRBV2; d_gene: TRBD1; j_gene: TRBJ1-3; len: 16; abundance: .; CDR3aa: CASSFYNTGQGNTIYF; CDR3nt: TGTGCCAGCAGTTTCTATAACACGGGACAGGGAAACACCATATATTTT
v_gene: TRBV10-3; d_gene: TRBD1; j_gene: TRBJ2-7; len: 15; abundance: .; CDR3aa: CAISIRDRRPYEQYF; CDR3nt: TGTGCCATCAGTATCCGGGACAGGCGACCCTACGAGCAGTACTTC
v_gene: TRBV15; d_gene: TRBD1; j_gene: TRBJ2-7; len: 15; abundance: .; CDR3aa: CATSLPRTGGYEQYF; CDR3nt: TGTGCCACCAGCCTGCCACGGACAGGGGGGTACGAGCAGTACTTC
v_gene: TRBV10-2; d_gene: TRBD1; j_gene: TRBJ2-5; len: 14; abundance: .; CDR3aa: CASSWDRGQETQYF; CDR3nt: TGCGCCAGCAGTTGGGACAGAGGCCAAGAGACCCAGTACTTC
v_gene: TRBV5-4; d_gene: .; j_gene: TRBJ1-1; len: 16; abundance: few; CDR3aa: CASSRGGAGKNTEAFF; CDR3nt: TGTGCCAGCAGCCGTGGGGGGGCGGGAAAGAACACTGAAGCTTTCTTT
v_gene: TRBV6-5; d_gene: TRBD2; j_gene: TRBJ2-5; len: 15; abundance: .; CDR3aa: CASSQSGGAQETQYF; CDR3nt: TGTGCCAGCAGCCAAAGCGGGGGGGCACAAGAGACCCAGTACTTC
v_gene: TRBV4-2; d_gene: TRBD1; j_gene: TRBJ1-4; len: 16; abundance: .; CDR3aa: CASSQGLGQGARKLFF; CDR3nt: TGTGCCAGCAGCCAAGGCCTTGGACAGGGGGCTCGGAAACTGTTTTTT
v_gene: TRBV13; d_gene: TRBD1; j_gene: TRBJ1-1; len: 14; abundance: .; CDR3aa: CASSQGQGYTEAFF; CDR3nt: TGTGCCAGCAGCCAGGGACAGGGGTACACTGAAGCTTTCTTT
v_gene: TRBV6-1; d_gene: TRBD2; j_gene: TRBJ2-7; len: 12; abundance: .; CDR3aa: CASTGGSYEQYF; CDR3nt: TGTGCCAGCACGGGAGGGTCCTACGAGCAGTACTTC
v_gene: TRBV6-5; d_gene: .; j_gene: TRBJ1-4; len: 16; abundance: .; CDR3aa: CASSYSRTGSHEKLFF; CDR3nt: TGTGCCAGCAGTTACTCTCGTACAGGGTCCCATGAAAAACTGTTTTTT
v_gene: TRBV11-2; d_gene: .; j_gene: TRBJ1-6; len: 15; abundance: .; CDR3aa: CASSSLGGSNSPLHF; CDR3nt: TGTGCCAGCAGCTCCTTGGGGGGGTCTAATTCACCCCTCCACTTT
v_gene: TRBV14; d_gene: .; j_gene: TRBJ1-2; len: 16; abundance: .; CDR3aa: CASSFTPGEGPHGYTF; CDR3nt: TGTGCCAGCAGCTTCACTCCAGGGGAGGGACCGCATGGCTACACCTTC
v_gene: TRBV6-1; d_gene: .; j_gene: TRBJ1-1; len: 12; abundance: .; CDR3aa: CANGQLNTEAFF; CDR3nt: TGTGCCAACGGACAGCTGAACACTGAAGCTTTCTTT
v_gene: TRBV13; d_gene: .; j_gene: TRBJ2-7; len: 14; abundance: .; CDR3aa: CASSPGLSTYEQYF; CDR3nt: TGTGCCAGCAGCCCGGGACTTAGCACCTACGAGCAGTACTTC
v_gene: TRBV10-2; d_gene: TRBD1; j_gene: TRBJ2-5; len: 14; abundance: many; CDR3aa: CASTDGQGTTTQYF; CDR3nt: TGCGCCAGCACCGACGGACAGGGTACGACGACCCAGTACTTC
v_gene: TRBV2; d_gene: .; j_gene: TRBJ2-2; len: 15; abundance: .; CDR3aa: CASSAAGTYTGELFF; CDR3nt: TGTGCCAGCAGTGCGGCGGGAACTTACACCGGGGAGCTGTTTTTT
v_gene: TRBV19; d_gene: .; j_gene: TRBJ1-6; len: 17; abundance: .; CDR3aa: CASSIGRGSSYNSPLHF; CDR3nt: TGTGCCAGTAGTATAGGTCGGGGGAGCTCCTATAATTCACCCCTCCACTTT
v_gene: TRBV27; d_gene: TRBD1; j_gene: TRBJ1-2; len: 13; abundance: .; CDR3aa: CASSFDREAGYTF; CDR3nt: TGTGCCAGCAGTTTTGACAGGGAGGCTGGCTACACCTTC
v_gene: TRBV9; d_gene: TRBD2; j_gene: TRBJ2-7; len: 14; abundance: once; CDR3aa: CASSVGGGGNEQYF; CDR3nt: TGTGCCAGCAGCGTAGGGGGCGGGGGTAACGAGCAGTACTTC
v_gene: TRBV7-9; d_gene: TRBD1; j_gene: TRBJ2-7; len: 13; abundance: .; CDR3aa: CASRDRSSYEQYF; CDR3nt: TGTGCCAGCCGGGACAGGAGCTCCTACGAGCAGTACTTC
v_gene: TRBV5-1; d_gene: TRBD2; j_gene: TRBJ2-2; len: 17; abundance: .; CDR3aa: CASSPQLAGGLTGELFF; CDR3nt: TGCGCCAGCAGCCCCCAGCTAGCGGGGGGCCTCACCGGGGAGCTGTTTTTT
v_gene: TRBV7-9; d_gene: TRBD1; j_gene: TRBJ1-1; len: 14; abundance: .; CDR3aa: CASSLPGGNTEAFF; CDR3nt: TGTGCCAGCAGCTTGCCAGGGGGGAACACTGAAGCTTTCTTT
v_gene: TRBV2; d_gene: TRBD1; j_gene: TRBJ1-2; len: 14; abundance: few; CDR3aa: CANLQGARRDGYTF; CDR3nt: TGTGCCAACTTACAGGGGGCGAGGAGGGATGGCTACACCTTC